The 18 T cell receptor beta chains in this list originate from one sample, sequenced in a study of cytomegalovirus exposure and HLA in healthy donors. This PCR relied on a set of 60 Vbeta primers and 13 Jbeta primers. Generated by immunoSEQ multiplex PCR, the TCRdb table keeps only in-frame clones and is missing some. This table holds some 120,000 clones, approximately 68% found once. Sequencing was performed on PBMCs. These receptors came from a man under 40 in good health and CMV-seropositive.

This clone was detected only once. V is TRBV5-4 and J is TRBJ1-1; D call uncertain. CDR3 length: 14 amino acids. V gave up 4 bases and J gave up 1 base, with 11 bases separating them. Germline CDR1 SGHNT, CDR2 YYREEE (reference sequence). The CDR3, as DNA: TGTGCCAGCAGCGCGGAACATGGGAACACTGAAGCTTTCTTT. Residues: CASSAEHGNTEAFF.

The genes are TRBV5-6 and TRBJ1-5; D is uncertain. The V end was cut by 0 bases, the J end by 7 bases, with 17 bases between. The CDR3 contains 16 residues. Germline V CDR1 and CDR2: SGHDT, YYEEEE. The CDR3 nucleotides read TGTGCCAGCAGCTTGGCCGGGAGGGTATCGGACCAGCCCCAGCATTTT. It encodes CASSLAGRVSDQPQHF.

In its sample, this clone was seen a few times. This sequence joins TRBV5-1 and TRBJ2-3; 9 bases map to TRBD2. The CDR3 contains 17 residues. CDR1 SGHRS and CDR2 YFSETQ come from the germline V gene. V lost 1 base to trimming and J lost 10 bases; unmatched junction nucleotides: 16. DNA of the CDR3: TGCGCCAGCAGCTTGAATCAGGGACTAGCACTCACCTCGGCGCAGTATTTT. It is translated as CASSLNQGLALTSAQYF.

This clone was detected only a few times. The chain has TRBV5-1 and TRBJ1-5; D unresolved. V was cut by 7 bases and J by 0 bases, with 8 bases left in between. This CDR3 has 13 residues. In germline, CDR1 is SGHRS, CDR2 YFSETQ. The CDR3 DNA sequence: TGCGCCAGCGGCAGAAATAGCAATCAGCCCCAGCATTTT. This encodes CASGRNSNQPQHF.

V and J are TRBV11-1 and TRBJ2-1, with 8 bases aligning to TRBD2. CDR3 size: 15 residues. CDR1 and CDR2 (germline): SGHAT, FQDESV (reference sequence). The J segment lost 4 bases and the V segment lost 5 bases, leaving 7 bases of the junction unmatched. As DNA, the CDR3 is TGTGCCAGCAGCCCTCCGGGACTAGATTACAATGAGCAGTTCTTC. It translates to CASSPPGLDYNEQFF.

This chain uses TRBV5-1 with TRBJ2-7; possible D gene TRBD2, 5 bases. The germline V and J ends were trimmed by 4 bases and 7 bases, with 15 bases remaining between them. Germline V lookup: CDR1 SGHRS, CDR2 YFSETQ. There are 13 residues in the CDR3. The CDR3 sequence is CASSGDTSGEQYF. DNA for the CDR3: TGCGCCAGCAGCGGAGACACATCGGGAGAGCAGTACTTC.

The genes are TRBV19 and TRBJ1-5; 10 bases are shared with TRBD1. Germline V CDR1 and CDR2: LNHDA, SQIVND (reference sequence). CDR3 length: 15 amino acids. The V gene end was trimmed by 3 bases and the J gene end by 6 bases; junction bases not matched to a gene: 5. In DNA, the CDR3 is TGTGCCAGTAGTATCGGTGGGACAGGGGTTCAGCCCCAGCATTTT. Its translation: CASSIGGTGVQPQHF.

In its sample, this clone was seen a few times. The chain combines TRBV6-4 with TRBJ1-2; no definite D call. Germline CDR1 reads MRHNA; CDR2 reads SNTAGT. The CDR3 loop spans 13 amino acids. V lost 0 bases, J lost 6 bases, and 8 bases lay in between. The CDR3 protein is CASSDSNTNGYTF. CDR3 DNA sequence: TGTGCCAGCAGTGACTCGAACACAAATGGCTACACCTTC.

The J gene is TRBJ2-7, the V gene TRBV11-1; tentatively, D is TRBD2 (5 bases). The CDR3 consists of 13 residues. Germline lookup yields CDR1 SGHAT and CDR2 FQDESV (reference sequence). Trimming stripped 5 bases from V and 6 bases from J, with 14 bases between. CDR3 residues: CASSQVDSLEQYF. The DNA for the CDR3 is TGTGCCAGCAGCCAAGTGGACTCTCTCGAGCAGTACTTC. The entire variable domain, with the rest obtained from reference TRBV11-1 and TRBJ2-7, is as follows: EAEVAQSPRYKITEKSQAVAFWCDPISGHATLYWYRQILGQGPELLVQFQDESVVDDSQLPKDRFSAERLKGVDSTLKIQPAELGDSAMYLCASSQVDSLEQYFGPGTRLTVT.

The V call is TRBV6-5, the J call TRBJ1-4; 8 positions match TRBD1. The CDR3 length is 16 residues. Germline V gene data show CDR1 as MNHEY and CDR2 as SVGAGI. The V gene end was trimmed by 0 bases and the J gene end by 10 bases; junction bases not matched to a gene: 10. The CDR3 DNA reads TGTGCCAGCAGTTACTCTATGGACAGGGATTCCGGAAAACTGTTTTTT. Translation: CASSYSMDRDSGKLFF.

The J gene is TRBJ2-5, the V gene TRBV20-1, with D tentatively TRBD1 (5 bases). CDR3 length: 11 residues. V lost 5 bases and J 3 bases, leaving 7 bases between the germline ends. Germline-derived CDR1 and CDR2 are DFQATT and SNEGSKA (reference sequence). The CDR3 sequence is CSAWTKETQYF. CDR3 coding DNA: TGCAGTGCTTGGACAAAAGAGACCCAGTACTTC.

The genes are TRBV5-1 and TRBJ2-6, with D perhaps TRBD2 (5 bases). The ends were cut back, 4 bases at V and 1 base at J, with 12 bases in the middle. The CDR3 extends over 16 amino acids. Germline CDR1 SGHRS, CDR2 YFSETQ. The CDR3 DNA reads as TGCGCCAGCAGCCGGGGAGCATGGTCTGGGGCCAACGTCCTGACTTTC. This encodes CASSRGAWSGANVLTF.

The rearrangement links TRBV5-8 to TRBJ1-2, with 7 bases matching TRBD1. The CDR3 loop spans 15 amino acids. The trim removed 4 bases at V and 4 bases at J, leaving 10 bases unmatched. CDR1 and CDR2 from the germline V gene are SGHTS and YDEGEE. CDR3 sequence reads: CASSGNRGLRYGYTF. The CDR3 DNA sequence: TGTGCCAGCAGCGGGAACAGGGGTCTACGCTATGGCTACACCTTC. The full variable domain, completed using reference TRBV5-8 and TRBJ1-2, is EAGVTQSPTHLIKTRGQQATLRCSPISGHTSVYWYQQALGLGLQFLLWYDEGEERNRGNFPPRFSGRQFPNYSSELNVNALELEDSALYLCASSGNRGLRYGYTFGSGTRLTVV.

The chain links TRBV29-1 to TRBJ2-1; possible D gene TRBD2, 5 bases. The CDR3 spans 10 residues. CDR1 is SQVTM and CDR2 is ANQGSEA in the germline V gene. Trimming stripped 7 bases from V and 8 bases from J, with 9 bases between. CDR3 loop: CSADYYEQFF. DNA of the CDR3: TGCAGCGCCGACTATTATGAGCAGTTCTTC.

This clone came up a few times. V gene TRBV5-4 combines with J gene TRBJ2-5; TRBD2 matches 9 bases. The V gene end was trimmed by 0 bases and the J gene end by 5 bases; junction bases not matched to a gene: 5. Germline assignment: CDR1 SGHNT and CDR2 YYREEE (reference sequence). The CDR3 consists of 15 residues. The CDR3 region is CASSLALAGAETQYF. CDR3 nucleotides: TGTGCCAGCAGCTTGGCCTTAGCGGGAGCGGAGACCCAGTACTTC.

This clone was observed a few times. The V call is TRBV7-9, the J call TRBJ2-5; D gene unclear. The assigned J gene may be wrong: the sequence end matches TRBJ2-7 better. Germline CDR1 is SEHNR and CDR2 is FQNEAQ (reference sequence). The CDR3 loop spans 12 amino acids. The CDR3 region is CASSLGVYEQYF. DNA of the CDR3: TGTGCCAGCAGCCTAGGAGTCTACGAGCAGTACTTC.

The chain combines TRBV18 with TRBJ2-5, with 11 nucleotides matching TRBD1. There are 15 residues in the CDR3. The trim removed 4 bases at V and 2 bases at J, leaving 3 bases unmatched. The germline gives CDR1 KGHSH, CDR2 LQKENI. CDR3 loop: CASSRGTGGQETQYF. The CDR3 DNA follows: TGTGCCAGCTCACGCGGGACAGGGGGTCAAGAGACCCAGTACTTC.

V and J are TRBV7-6 and TRBJ2-7; 9 bases match TRBD1. The CDR3 totals 15 residues. V lost 2 bases and J lost 4; bases outside the gene matches: 6. Germline loops: CDR1 SGHVS, CDR2 FNYEAQ. CDR3 sequence reads: CASSLRGQGPYEQYF. The DNA for the CDR3 is TGTGCCAGCAGCTTACGCGGACAGGGGCCTTACGAGCAGTACTTC.